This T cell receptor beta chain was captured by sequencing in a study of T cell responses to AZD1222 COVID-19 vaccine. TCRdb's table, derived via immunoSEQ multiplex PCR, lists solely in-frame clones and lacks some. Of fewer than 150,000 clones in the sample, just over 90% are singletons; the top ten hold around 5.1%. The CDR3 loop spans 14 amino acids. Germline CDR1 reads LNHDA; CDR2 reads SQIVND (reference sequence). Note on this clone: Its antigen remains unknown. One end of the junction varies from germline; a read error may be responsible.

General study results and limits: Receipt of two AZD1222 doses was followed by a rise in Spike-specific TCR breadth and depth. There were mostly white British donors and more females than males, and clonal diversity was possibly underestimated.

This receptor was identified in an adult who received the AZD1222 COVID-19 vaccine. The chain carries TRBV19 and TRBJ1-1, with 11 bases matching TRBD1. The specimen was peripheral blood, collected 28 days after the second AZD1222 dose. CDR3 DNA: TGTGCCAGTACCCGGGACAGGGGGAACTCTGAAGCTTTCTTT. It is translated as CASTRDRGNSEAFF. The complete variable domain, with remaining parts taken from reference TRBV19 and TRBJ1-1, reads DGGITQSPKYLFRKEGQNVTLSCEQNLNHDAMYWYRQDPGQGLRLIYYSQIVNDFQKGDIAEGYSVSREKKESFPLTVTSAQKNPTAFYLCASTRDRGNSEAFFGQGTRLTVV.